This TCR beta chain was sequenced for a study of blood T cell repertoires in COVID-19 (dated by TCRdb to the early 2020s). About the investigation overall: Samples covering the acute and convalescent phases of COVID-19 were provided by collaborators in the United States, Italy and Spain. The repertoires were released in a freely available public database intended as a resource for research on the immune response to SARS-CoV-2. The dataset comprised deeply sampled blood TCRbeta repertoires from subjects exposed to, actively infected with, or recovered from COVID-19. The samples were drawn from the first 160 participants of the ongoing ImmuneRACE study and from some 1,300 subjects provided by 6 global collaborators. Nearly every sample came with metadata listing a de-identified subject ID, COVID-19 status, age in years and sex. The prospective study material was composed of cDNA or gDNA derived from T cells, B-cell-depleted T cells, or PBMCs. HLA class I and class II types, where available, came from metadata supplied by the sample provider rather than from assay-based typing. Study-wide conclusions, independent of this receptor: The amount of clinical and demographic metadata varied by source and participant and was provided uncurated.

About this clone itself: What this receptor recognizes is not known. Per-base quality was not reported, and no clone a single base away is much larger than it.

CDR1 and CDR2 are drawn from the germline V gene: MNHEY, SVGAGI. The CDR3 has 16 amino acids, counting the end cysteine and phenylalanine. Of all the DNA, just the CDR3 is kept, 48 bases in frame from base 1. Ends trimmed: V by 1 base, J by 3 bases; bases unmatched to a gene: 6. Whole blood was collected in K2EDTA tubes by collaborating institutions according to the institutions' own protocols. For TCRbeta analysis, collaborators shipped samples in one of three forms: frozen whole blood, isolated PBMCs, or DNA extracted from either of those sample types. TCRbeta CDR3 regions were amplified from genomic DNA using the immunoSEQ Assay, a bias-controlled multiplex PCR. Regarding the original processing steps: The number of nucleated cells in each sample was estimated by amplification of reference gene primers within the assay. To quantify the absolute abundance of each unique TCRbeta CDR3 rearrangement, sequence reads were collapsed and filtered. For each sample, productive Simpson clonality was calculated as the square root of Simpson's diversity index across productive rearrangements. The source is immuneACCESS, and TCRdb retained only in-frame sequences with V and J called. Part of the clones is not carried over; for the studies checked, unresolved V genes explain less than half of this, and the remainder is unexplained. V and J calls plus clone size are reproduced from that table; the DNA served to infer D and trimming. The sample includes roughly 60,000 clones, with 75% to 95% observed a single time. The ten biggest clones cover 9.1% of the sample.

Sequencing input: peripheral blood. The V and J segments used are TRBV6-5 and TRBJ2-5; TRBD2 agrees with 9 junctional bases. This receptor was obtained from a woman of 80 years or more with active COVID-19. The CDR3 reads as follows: CASSYLSGGGEETQYF. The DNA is TGTGCCAGCAGTTACTTGTCTGGCGGGGGGGAAGAGACCCAGTACTTC.